The 3 T cell receptor beta chains reported below all come from one sample, sequenced in a study of blood T cell repertoires in COVID-19. Using immunoSEQ multiplex PCR, the repertoire was profiled, and TCRdb retains in-frame clones only, with some absent. The sample has 200,000 or so clones, approximately 89% seen once. Material for sequencing was PBMCs or T cells enriched from blood (not recorded which). These TCRs come from a woman aged 40 to 50 with acute COVID-19.

This chain joins TRBV7-9 and TRBJ2-3; D is ambiguous. V was pared by 4 bases and J by 5 bases, with 10 bases between. The CDR3 loop spans 13 amino acids. Germline V gene sequence: CDR1 SEHNR, CDR2 FQNEAQ (reference sequence). This CDR3 is CASSSIYGDTQYF. The CDR3 DNA reads TGTGCCAGCAGCTCAATCTATGGAGATACGCAGTATTTT. Complete variable domain (other parts from reference TRBV7-9 and TRBJ2-3): DTGVSQNPRHKITKRGQNVTFRCDPISEHNRLYWYRQTLGQGPEFLTYFQNEAQLEKSRLLSDRFSAERPKGSFSTLEIQRTEQGDSAMYLCASSSIYGDTQYFGPGTRLTVL.

This clone has just a few counts. This rearrangement joins TRBV12-3 or TRBV12-4 to TRBJ1-1, with D maybe TRBD1 (5 bases). The ends were cut back, 5 bases at V and 1 base at J, with 8 bases in the middle. This CDR3 is built from 13 residues. The CDR3 sequence is CASSPRGNTEAFF. The DNA for the CDR3 is TGTGCCAGCAGTCCAAGGGGGAACACTGAAGCTTTCTTT.

The rearrangement joins TRBV6-2 or TRBV6-3 to TRBJ2-7; TRBD1 matches at 7 bases. Trimming cost V 0 bases and J 5 bases; bases outside gene matches: 19. CDR1 MNHEY and CDR2 SVGEGT come from the germline V gene. The length of the CDR3 is 19 residues. The CDR3 here is CASSYSIQGKVGARNEQYV. The CDR3 DNA reads as TGTGCCAGCAGTTACTCGATACAGGGGAAGGTCGGGGCGCGGAACGAGCAGTACGTC.